These 29 T cell receptor beta chains were all obtained from the same sample, sequenced in a study of blood T cell repertoires in COVID-19. Profiled with immunoSEQ multiplex PCR; TCRdb holds only in-frame clones, not every one. The sample shows tens of thousands of clones, about 74% of them seen only once. Specimen: peripheral blood. Source of these receptors: a human donor in a cohort sampled during active COVID-19.

The rearrangement links TRBV6-2 or TRBV6-3 to TRBJ2-3; D may be TRBD1 (5 bases). Germline CDR1 is MNHEY and CDR2 is SVGEGT. Trimming pared 6 bases from V and 7 bases from J, leaving 11 bases between. The CDR3 sequence is 12 residues long. The CDR3 is CASSLGVNTQYF. For the CDR3, the DNA is TGTGCCAGCAGCCTAGGGGTAAATACGCAGTATTTT.

This clone has more than one count but fewer than ten. The chain uses TRBV7-2 and TRBJ1-1; D gene uncertain. CDR3 length: 14 amino acids. CDR1 and CDR2 from the germline V gene are SGHTA and FQGNSA. Trimming stripped 6 bases from V and 1 base from J, with 12 bases between. The CDR3 loop reads CASRQVGANTEAFF. The CDR3 DNA sequence: TGTGCCAGCAGACAAGTGGGCGCGAACACTGAAGCTTTCTTT.

The V call is TRBV30, the J call TRBJ1-3; no clear D gene. Germline V gene lookup returns CDR1 GTSNPN and CDR2 SVGIG (reference sequence). The CDR3 is 13 residues long. V was clipped by 7 bases and J by 0 bases, with 10 bases between them. Here the CDR3 reads CALNIHSGNTIYF. The CDR3 DNA is TGTGCCTTAAACATCCACTCTGGAAACACCATATATTTT. Based on the CDR3 plus reference TRBV30 and TRBJ1-3, the full variable domain is SQTIHQWPATLVQPVGSPLSLECTVEGTSNPNLYWYRQAAGRGLQLLFYSVGIGQISSEVPQNLSASRPQDRQFILSSKKLLLSDSGFYLCALNIHSGNTIYFGEGSWLTVV.

This clone was seen once. In DNA form, the CDR3 reads TGTGCCAGCAGCAACGGTGGGGGCGGCACTGAAGCTTTCTTT. Translated: CASSNGGGGTEAFF. The rearrangement links TRBV7-9 to TRBJ1-1, with a tentative D call TRBD1 (6 bases). V was cut by 5 bases and J by 4 bases, with 14 bases left in between. The CDR3 has 14 amino acids. Germline V gene lookup returns CDR1 SEHNR and CDR2 FQNEAQ (reference sequence).

This chain connects TRBV28 to TRBJ2-1, with TRBD2 matching 7 bases. CDR1 is MDHEN, CDR2 SYDVKM, per germline. The CDR3 has 13 residues. Trimming took 2 bases from V and 9 from J; bases not matched to a gene: 4. The CDR3 here is CASSLRGRGEQFF. The CDR3 nucleotides are TGTGCCAGCAGTTTACGGGGGAGGGGTGAGCAGTTCTTC.

The rearrangement links TRBV11-2 to TRBJ2-1; D not resolved. The germline gives CDR1 SGHAT, CDR2 FQNNGV. V gave up 4 bases and J gave up 5 bases, with 21 bases separating them. This CDR3 is 17 amino acids long. CDR3 DNA: TGTGCCAGCAGCTCCCGGAGCCGTCGGCTACTAAACAATGAGCAGTTCTTC. It specifies CASSSRSRRLLNNEQFF.

The rearrangement joins TRBV3-1 (or the pseudogene TRBV3-2) to TRBJ1-1, with a possible D match to TRBD1 (6 bases). CDR1 is LGHDT and CDR2 is YNNKEL in the germline V gene (reference sequence). The length of the CDR3 is 15 residues. Trimming cost V 4 bases and J 5 bases, with 17 bases left between them. The CDR3 region is CASSPGTGFGTEAFF. Here the CDR3 DNA reads TGTGCCAGCAGCCCAGGCACAGGGTTTGGTACTGAAGCTTTCTTT.

The J gene is TRBJ2-3, the V gene TRBV10-3; TRBD1 matches at 9 bases. The germline V gene encodes CDR1 ENHRY and CDR2 SYGVKD. CDR3 length: 15 residues. Losses at the gene ends were 4 bases for V and 0 bases for J; bases not matched to a gene: 2. The CDR3 DNA is TGTGCCATCAGTGTTGGACAGGGGAGCACAGATACGCAGTATTTT. It yields the protein CAISVGQGSTDTQYF.

This clone was seen only once. The chain links TRBV7-2 to TRBJ2-3; a possible D gene is TRBD1 (6 bases). The germline CDR1 and CDR2 sequences are SGHTA and FQGNSA. This CDR3 contains 15 residues. V was trimmed by 1 base and J by 0 bases, leaving 8 bases between them. The CDR3 sequence is CASSLVTGSTDTQYF. For the CDR3, the DNA is TGTGCCAGCAGCTTAGTTACAGGGAGCACAGATACGCAGTATTTT.

This clone showed up many times. This chain connects TRBV9 to TRBJ2-2; D not certain. V was clipped by 0 bases and J by 0 bases, with 6 bases between them. CDR1 SGDLS and CDR2 YYNGEE come from the germline V gene. The CDR3 runs to 15 residues. The CDR3 nucleotides read TGTGCCAGCAGCGTAGGTAGCACGAACACCGGGGAGCTGTTTTTT. Its translation: CASSVGSTNTGELFF.

The chain combines TRBV4-2 with TRBJ2-1; TRBD2 might be the D (6 bases). Germline V CDR1 and CDR2: LGHNA, YNFKEQ. This CDR3 is built from 16 residues. Trimming left V 0 bases short and J 5 bases short, with 14 bases between. The DNA for the CDR3 is TGTGCCAGCAGCCAAGAACTACGGGGGAGTGACAATGAGCAGTTCTTC. The encoded protein is CASSQELRGSDNEQFF.

The chain combines TRBV5-1 with TRBJ2-5, with D unclear. V was trimmed by 4 bases and J by 7 bases, leaving 11 bases between them. In germline, CDR1 is SGHRS, CDR2 YFSETQ. The CDR3 runs 12 residues. CDR3 in amino acids: CASSPDSGTQYF. In nucleotides, the CDR3 is TGCGCCAGCAGCCCAGACTCGGGGACCCAGTACTTC.

V usage is TRBV18 and J usage is TRBJ2-1; TRBD2 aligns across 11 bases. The CDR3 is 16 amino acids. Trimming cost V 2 bases and J 5 bases; bases outside gene matches: 5. In germline, CDR1 is KGHSH, CDR2 LQKENI. Written as DNA, the CDR3 is TGTGCCAGCTCACCATCACTAGCGGGAGCCAACAATGAGCAGTTCTTC. Translation gives CASSPSLAGANNEQFF.

V gene TRBV18 combines with J gene TRBJ1-2, with D unresolved. This CDR3 is 13 amino acids long. CDR1 is KGHSH, CDR2 LQKENI, per germline. V lost 3 bases and J lost 4, with 9 bases in between. The CDR3 reads CASSPRESYGYTF. CDR3 nucleotides: TGTGCCAGCTCACCCCGGGAGTCCTATGGCTACACCTTC.

The rearrangement joins TRBV15 to TRBJ1-2; D is uncertain. With 0 bases removed from V and 10 bases from J, the gap between germline ends came to 15 bases. Germline assignment: CDR1 LNHNV and CDR2 YYDKDF (reference sequence). CDR3 length equals 14 residues. DNA for the CDR3: TGTGCCACCAGCAGAGATGTTGCGAATGGTTACTACACCTTC. Its translation is CATSRDVANGYYTF.

The gene calls are TRBV6-2 or TRBV6-3 and TRBJ1-5, with D uncertain. V lost 5 bases, J lost 8 bases, and 19 bases lay in between. CDR3 length: 15 amino acids. Germline V gives CDR1 MNHEY, CDR2 SVGEGT. CDR3 DNA: TGTGCCAGCAGTGGCCCGCGGGTCTTAGGAAAGCCCCAGCATTTT. Its protein product is CASSGPRVLGKPQHF.

This clone has only a few counts. The V gene is TRBV7-6, the J gene TRBJ2-2, with 9 bases aligning to TRBD1. The V and J ends lost 5 bases and 2 bases, in that order; junction bases with no gene match: 12. CDR1 and CDR2 (germline): SGHVS, FNYEAQ. This CDR3 is built from 18 residues. The CDR3 here is CASSPHGTDRGNTGELFF. The CDR3 DNA reads TGTGCCAGCAGCCCACACGGAACGGACAGGGGCAACACCGGGGAGCTGTTTTTT.

This chain links TRBV7-9 with TRBJ2-1; TRBD1 matches at 7 bases. Germline values: CDR1 SEHNR, CDR2 FQNEAQ (reference sequence). This CDR3 is 13 amino acids long. The V gene end was trimmed by 4 bases and the J gene end by 5 bases; junction bases not matched to a gene: 2. The CDR3 reads CASSSTGNNEQFF. In DNA form, the CDR3 reads TGTGCCAGCAGCTCGACAGGGAACAATGAGCAGTTCTTC.

This clone was counted ten times or more. This chain joins TRBV4-1 and TRBJ2-3; TRBD2 aligns across 9 bases. With 0 bases clipped from V and 10 bases from J, the junction kept 11 bases outside the gene matches. CDR3 length: 16 residues. Germline CDR1 MGHRA, CDR2 YSYEKL. DNA for the CDR3: TGCGCCAGCAGCCAAGATGGGGGCGGGGGGGCAGGATCGCAGTATTTT. This gives the protein CASSQDGGGGAGSQYF.

The CDR3 is CASSLGTSGTDEQFF. DNA for the CDR3: TGCGCCAGCAGCTTAGGGACTAGCGGGACCGATGAGCAGTTCTTC. V usage is TRBV5-1 and J usage is TRBJ2-1, with TRBD2 identical over 13 bases. This CDR3 has 15 residues. The ends lost 2 bases at V and 8 bases at J; junction bases unmatched: 4. Germline CDR1 is SGHRS and CDR2 is YFSETQ.

This chain connects TRBV6-2 or TRBV6-3 to TRBJ2-2; TRBD2 aligns across 9 bases. The CDR3 has 16 residues. Trimming removed 2 bases from V and 4 bases from J; junction bases left unmatched: 5. CDR1 is MNHEY, CDR2 SVGEGT, per germline. CDR3 DNA: TGTGCCAGCAGTTACCCCGGCGGGAGGGTCACCGGGGAGCTGTTTTTT. The encoded protein is CASSYPGGRVTGELFF.

This chain connects TRBV5-1 to TRBJ2-5; D may be TRBD1 (6 bases). This CDR3 spans 15 amino acids. Per the germline V gene, CDR1 is SGHRS and CDR2 is YFSETQ. Trimming shortened V by 6 bases and J by 4 bases, and 19 bases separated the two germline ends. Here the CDR3 DNA reads TGCGCCAGCACCTCACGAGGGGGTCTAGGAGAGACCCAGTACTTC. Its protein product is CASTSRGGLGETQYF.

The chain uses TRBV5-1 and TRBJ2-1, with 7 positions matching TRBD2. From germline, CDR1 is SGHRS and CDR2 YFSETQ. After removal of 2 bases from V and 0 bases from J, the junction contained 5 bases not matched to a gene. The CDR3 extends over 16 amino acids. The CDR3 region has the DNA TGCGCCAGCAGCTTACGACTAGCTAGCTCCTACAATGAGCAGTTCTTC. Its protein is CASSLRLASSYNEQFF.

As DNA, the CDR3 is TGTGCCAGCTCACCACAGGGGACCGGGGAGCTGTTTTTT. Translating gives CASSPQGTGELFF. The gene calls are TRBV18 and TRBJ2-2, with D tentatively TRBD1 (5 bases). CDR1 and CDR2 (germline): KGHSH, LQKENI. The CDR3 spans 13 residues. Trimming removed 1 base from V and 5 bases from J, with 5 bases in between.

The chain uses TRBV24-1 and TRBJ2-2; maybe TRBD1 (6 bases). The length of the CDR3 is 14 residues. The V gene lost 10 bases and the J gene lost 7 bases, with 18 bases spanning the gap. The germline CDR1 and CDR2 sequences are KGHDR and SFDVKD. The chain's CDR3 is CATSTGTRIGELFF. CDR3 sequence (DNA): TGTGCCACTTCGACAGGAACCCGCATCGGGGAGCTGTTTTTT.

The V and J genes are TRBV25-1 and TRBJ2-3; TRBD2 might be the D (6 bases). Germline CDR1 MGHDK, CDR2 SYGVNS. There are 13 residues in the CDR3. Trimming left V 3 bases short and J 6 bases short, with 10 bases between. This chain's CDR3 is CASSEGGVDTQYF. In DNA, the CDR3 is TGTGCCAGCAGTGAGGGAGGTGTTGATACGCAGTATTTT.

The chain employs TRBV19 and TRBJ2-5, with D possibly being TRBD1 (9 bases). Germline CDR1 LNHDA, CDR2 SQIVND (reference sequence). Trimming removed 7 bases at V and 4 bases at J, with 16 bases between. There are 14 residues in the CDR3. CDR3 bases: TGTGCCAGTAAACAGGGGGCGGGAGGAGAGACCCAGTACTTC. This gives the protein CASKQGAGGETQYF.

The chain employs TRBV24-1 and TRBJ2-7; 8 bases fit TRBD2. V was pared by 11 bases and J by 2 bases, with 7 bases of the junction left unmatched. In germline, CDR1 is KGHDR, CDR2 SFDVKD. CDR3 length equals 13 residues. CDR3 residues: CANLLAVAYEQYF. In DNA form, the CDR3 reads TGTGCCAACTTACTAGCGGTGGCCTACGAGCAGTACTTC.

This chain links TRBV4-1 with TRBJ2-5, with a tentative D call TRBD2 (5 bases). This CDR3 spans 16 amino acids. Trimming removed 5 bases at V and 5 bases at J, with 21 bases between. CDR1 and CDR2 (germline): MGHRA, YSYEKL. CDR3 amino acids: CASSEQGSSSVETQYF. The CDR3 nucleotides are TGCGCCAGCAGCGAACAAGGTAGCAGTAGCGTTGAGACCCAGTACTTC.